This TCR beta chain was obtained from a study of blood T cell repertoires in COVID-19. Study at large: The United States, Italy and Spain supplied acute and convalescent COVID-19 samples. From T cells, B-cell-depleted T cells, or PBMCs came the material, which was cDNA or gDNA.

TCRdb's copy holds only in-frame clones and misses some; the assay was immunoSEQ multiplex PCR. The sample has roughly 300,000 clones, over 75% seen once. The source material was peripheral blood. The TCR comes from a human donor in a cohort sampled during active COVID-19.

The CDR3: CASSPATSADYEQYF. Written as DNA, the CDR3 is TGCGCCAGCAGCCCGGCGACTAGCGCTGACTACGAGCAGTACTTC. The rearrangement uses TRBV5-1 and TRBJ2-7; 8 bases are a match to TRBD2. This CDR3 is built from 15 residues. CDR1 is SGHRS and CDR2 is YFSETQ in the germline V gene. Germline trimming cut 4 bases from V and 3 bases from J; bases unmatched to any gene: 9.